Below are 23 T cell receptor beta chains sequenced from a single sample in a study of CXCR4 blockade with PD-1 therapy in pancreatic cancer. The table came from immunoSEQ multiplex PCR; TCRdb's copy has only in-frame clones and leaves some out. The table shows about 2,600 clones, with around 40% occurring only once. Sequenced input: tumor tissue. The receptors were sampled from a human donor with pancreatic ductal adenocarcinoma.

Sample share makes this clone large. The chain carries TRBV6-8 and TRBJ2-7, with 8 bases that match TRBD2. CDR1 is MNHGY, CDR2 SAAAGT, per germline. V trimming: 5 bases; J trimming: 0 bases; junction bases outside the gene matches: 6. This CDR3 has 15 amino acids. CDR3 sequence: CASSPGLVDSYEQYF. The CDR3 coding sequence is TGTGCCAGCAGTCCGGGACTAGTGGACTCCTACGAGCAGTACTTC.

This clone has only a few counts. This chain uses TRBV30 with TRBJ2-6; tentatively, D is TRBD1 or TRBD2 (7 bases each). V dropped 1 base and J dropped 0 bases, with 13 bases sitting between them. CDR3 length equals 17 residues. The V gene's germline CDR1 is GTSNPN and CDR2 SVGIG (reference sequence). CDR3 residues: CAWSGRGGASGANVLTF. The CDR3, as DNA: TGTGCCTGGAGTGGCAGGGGGGGAGCCTCTGGGGCCAACGTCCTGACTTTC.

This clone was seen more than once but under ten times. This sequence joins TRBV29-1 and TRBJ1-2, with 8 nucleotides matching TRBD1. After removal of 6 bases from V and 6 bases from J, the junction contained 9 bases not matched to a gene. Germline-derived CDR1 and CDR2 are SQVTM and ANQGSEA. The CDR3 extends over 13 amino acids. This CDR3 is CSVDRDFLDGYTF. The CDR3, as DNA: TGCAGCGTGGACAGGGACTTTTTAGATGGCTACACCTTC.

The chain couples TRBV28 to TRBJ1-6; perhaps TRBD1 as D (6 bases). CDR3 length: 14 residues. Germline V lookup: CDR1 MDHEN, CDR2 SYDVKM. V lost 6 bases and J 7 bases, leaving 13 bases between the germline ends. The CDR3 DNA is TGTGCCAGCAGGCCCCAGGGGAACAATTCACCCCTCCACTTT. Protein: CASRPQGNNSPLHF. The variable domain in full, completed from reference TRBV28 and TRBJ1-6, reads DVKVTQSSRYLVKRTGEKVFLECVQDMDHENMFWYRQDPGLGLRLIYFSYDVKMKEKGDIPEGYSVSREKKERFSLILESASTNQTSMYLCASRPQGNNSPLHFGNGTRLTVT.

A note on this clone: Germline and junction disagree at one end, which may indicate a read error. This chain joins TRBV19 and TRBJ1-2; D is ambiguous. Germline lookup yields CDR1 LNHDA and CDR2 SQIVND (reference sequence). The CDR3 is made up of 12 amino acids. CDR3 amino acids: CANSIGMYGYTF. In nucleotides, the CDR3 is TGTGCCAATAGTATTGGGATGTATGGCTACACCTTC.

This sequence joins TRBV12-5 and TRBJ1-1; D not certain. This CDR3 has 11 amino acids. Germline V gives CDR1 LGHNT, CDR2 FRNRAP. CDR3 residues: CASEYGEEAFF. CDR3 in DNA: TGTGCCAGCGAGTACGGGGAGGAAGCTTTCTTT. The full variable domain, with the rest looked up from reference TRBV12-5 and TRBJ1-1, is DARVTQTPRHKVTEMGQEVTMRCQPILGHNTVFWYRQTMMQGLELLAYFRNRAPLDDSGMPKDRFSAEMPDATLATLKIQPSEPRDSAVYFCASEYGEEAFFGQGTRLTVV.

This clone appeared a few times. V gene TRBV5-1 combines with J gene TRBJ2-3; 7 nucleotides match TRBD2. CDR3 size: 16 residues. V lost 3 bases and J lost 4; bases outside the gene matches: 11. Germline CDR1 SGHRS, CDR2 YFSETQ. The CDR3 is CASSSLAGSYADTQYF. CDR3 coding DNA: TGCGCCAGCAGCTCGTTAGCGGGCTCATACGCAGATACGCAGTATTTT. The variable domain in full, completed from reference TRBV5-1 and TRBJ2-3, reads KAGVTQTPRYLIKTRGQQVTLSCSPISGHRSVSWYQQTPGQGLQFLFEYFSETQRNKGNFPGRFSGRQFSNSRSEMNVSTLELGDSALYLCASSSLAGSYADTQYFGPGTRLTVL.

The chain has TRBV19 and TRBJ2-3, with 7 bases fitting TRBD2. The V segment lost 2 bases and the J segment 4 bases; nucleotides outside the gene matches: 3. The CDR3 is made up of 14 amino acids. Germline V gives CDR1 LNHDA, CDR2 SQIVND (reference sequence). This chain's CDR3 is CASSIQSGADTQYF. The CDR3 DNA sequence: TGTGCCAGTAGTATACAGAGCGGGGCAGATACGCAGTATTTT.

V gene TRBV9 combines with J gene TRBJ1-1; weak D call: TRBD1 (5 bases). The CDR3 length is 12 residues. Germline CDR1 is SGDLS and CDR2 is YYNGEE. Trimming cost V 7 bases and J 0 bases, with 7 bases left between them. CDR3 protein: CASFRVNTEAFF. CDR3 nucleotides: TGTGCCAGCTTCAGGGTGAACACTGAAGCTTTCTTT.

This clone appeared a few times. CDR3 region: CASSQQLAGVSYEQYF. CDR3 DNA sequence: TGCGCCAGCAGCCAACAACTAGCGGGGGTCTCCTACGAGCAGTACTTC. J is TRBJ2-7 and V is TRBV4-1, with 11 nucleotides matching TRBD2. The ends lost 2 bases at V and 0 bases at J; junction bases unmatched: 3. Germline V CDR1 and CDR2: MGHRA, YSYEKL. The CDR3 runs 16 residues.

This chain connects TRBV29-1 to TRBJ1-1, with no clear D. Trimming removed 7 bases at V and 2 bases at J, with 11 bases between. This CDR3 has 12 amino acids. The germline V gene has CDR1 SQVTM and CDR2 ANQGSEA. This CDR3 reads CSALQGNTEAFF. The CDR3 coding sequence is TGCAGCGCCCTCCAAGGAAACACTGAAGCTTTCTTT.

The genes are TRBV5-1 and TRBJ1-6; 8 bases align to TRBD1. V was pared by 6 bases and J by 3 bases, with 5 bases of the junction left unmatched. There are 15 residues in the CDR3. Per the germline V gene, CDR1 is SGHRS and CDR2 is YFSETQ. The DNA for the CDR3 is TGCGCCAGCAAGGGACAGGAGGACTATAATTCACCCCTCCACTTT. It yields the protein CASKGQEDYNSPLHF.

This clone was counted only a few times. The chain's CDR3 is CASSPFWGSNTEAFF. CDR3 bases: TGTGCCAGCAGCCCGTTTTGGGGGTCGAACACTGAAGCTTTCTTT. This rearrangement joins TRBV7-6 to TRBJ1-1; D is perhaps TRBD1 (5 bases). Germline loops: CDR1 SGHVS, CDR2 FNYEAQ. V lost 5 bases to trimming and J lost 1 base, with 14 bases between them. CDR3 length equals 15 residues. Together with reference TRBV7-6 and TRBJ1-1, the CDR3 gives the full variable domain: GAGVSQSPRYKVTKRGQDVALRCDPISGHVSLYWYRQALGQGPEFLTYFNYEAQQDKSGLPNDRFSAERPEGSISTLTIQRTEQRDSAMYRCASSPFWGSNTEAFFGQGTRLTVV.

The table lists this clone with a few counts. This chain connects TRBV9 to TRBJ1-3; TRBD1 is a possible D gene (5 bases). Trimming took off 1 base at V and 1 base at J, with 9 bases between the two ends. Germline V lookup: CDR1 SGDLS, CDR2 YYNGEE. The CDR3 extends over 15 amino acids. CDR3 residues: CASSVTGTSGNTIYF. The CDR3 DNA sequence: TGTGCCAGCAGCGTAACCGGGACTTCTGGAAACACCATATATTTT.

This clone came up a few times. Other DNA sequences of this sample code for an identical CDR3. V and J are TRBV6-8 and TRBJ2-1; 9 bases fit TRBD2. Per germline, CDR1 MNHGY and CDR2 SAAAGT. The CDR3 contains 15 residues. V lost 2 bases and J lost 7; bases outside the gene matches: 6. CDR3 sequence: CASSYGRGGHNEQFF. CDR3 coding DNA: TGTGCCAGCAGTTACGGGCGGGGGGGCCATAATGAGCAGTTCTTC.

This sequence joins TRBV11-3 and TRBJ2-7, with 10 bases that match TRBD1. Germline-derived CDR1 and CDR2 are SGHNT and YENEEA. The CDR3 covers 14 residues. V trimming: 7 bases; J trimming: 5 bases; junction bases outside the gene matches: 8. CDR3: CASNQGQGLHEQYF. The CDR3 nucleotides are TGTGCCAGCAACCAGGGACAGGGGCTGCACGAGCAGTACTTC.

This chain links TRBV11-3 with TRBJ2-7; 10 bases line up with TRBD2. The germline V gene encodes CDR1 SGHNT and CDR2 YENEEA. The CDR3 loop spans 15 amino acids. V was clipped by 2 bases and J by 7 bases; unmatched bases: 8. CDR3: CASSLTSGTDWEQYF. The CDR3 region has the DNA TGTGCCAGCAGCTTAACTAGCGGGACAGACTGGGAGCAGTACTTC.

In this sample, this clone turned up a few times. The gene calls are TRBV6-8 and TRBJ1-1, with 10 positions matching TRBD1. The CDR3 sequence is 13 residues long. Losses at the gene ends were 6 bases for V and 11 bases for J; bases not matched to a gene: 9. The germline CDR1 and CDR2 sequences are MNHGY and SAAAGT. The CDR3 region is CASRPTGGNKAFF. For the CDR3, the DNA is TGTGCCAGCAGACCGACAGGGGGCAACAAGGCTTTCTTT.

A note on this clone: Within the sample, other DNA sequences also encode this same CDR3. The CDR3 DNA reads TGTGCCAGCTCACCATCGTATAGCTCCTACGAGCAGTACTTC. This gives the protein CASSPSYSSYEQYF. The chain combines TRBV18 with TRBJ2-7, with unresolved D. The V end was cut by 2 bases, the J end by 0 bases, with 8 bases between. This CDR3 has 14 residues. Per germline, CDR1 KGHSH and CDR2 LQKENI.

The chain carries TRBV11-3 and TRBJ2-1; 7 positions match TRBD2. The CDR3 is 16 residues long. After removal of 5 bases from V and 5 bases from J, the junction contained 12 bases not matched to a gene. CDR1 SGHNT and CDR2 YENEEA come from the germline V gene. The CDR3 loop reads CASSGSASGMNNEQFF. The CDR3 bases are TGTGCCAGCAGCGGGTCGGCGAGCGGGATGAACAATGAGCAGTTCTTC.

This clone was counted between two and nine times. The rearrangement uses TRBV6-8 and TRBJ1-2; the match to TRBD1 covers 9 bases. The V segment lost 5 bases and the J segment 5 bases; nucleotides outside the gene matches: 9. This CDR3 has 15 residues. Per the germline V gene, CDR1 is MNHGY and CDR2 is SAAAGT. The CDR3: CASSVIGTGLYGYTF. In DNA form, the CDR3 reads TGTGCCAGCAGTGTAATTGGGACAGGGCTTTATGGCTACACCTTC.

This chain connects TRBV19 to TRBJ2-1; D unresolved. This CDR3 region has 13 residues. In germline, CDR1 is LNHDA, CDR2 SQIVND (reference sequence). Trimming cost V 3 bases and J 5 bases, with 8 bases left between them. CDR3 nucleotides: TGTGCCAGTAGTATTCGGCTTCACAATGAGCAGTTCTTC. Amino acids: CASSIRLHNEQFF.

Concerning this clone: One end of the junction does not line up with germline, which may come from a read error. The rearrangement uses TRBV19 and TRBJ1-1, with D unclear. This CDR3 is built from 12 residues. Germline V CDR1 and CDR2: LNHDA, SQIVND (reference sequence). The CDR3 nucleotides read TGTGCCAGTAGTTATATGAACACTGAAGTTTTCTTT. Translating it yields CASSYMNTEVFF.